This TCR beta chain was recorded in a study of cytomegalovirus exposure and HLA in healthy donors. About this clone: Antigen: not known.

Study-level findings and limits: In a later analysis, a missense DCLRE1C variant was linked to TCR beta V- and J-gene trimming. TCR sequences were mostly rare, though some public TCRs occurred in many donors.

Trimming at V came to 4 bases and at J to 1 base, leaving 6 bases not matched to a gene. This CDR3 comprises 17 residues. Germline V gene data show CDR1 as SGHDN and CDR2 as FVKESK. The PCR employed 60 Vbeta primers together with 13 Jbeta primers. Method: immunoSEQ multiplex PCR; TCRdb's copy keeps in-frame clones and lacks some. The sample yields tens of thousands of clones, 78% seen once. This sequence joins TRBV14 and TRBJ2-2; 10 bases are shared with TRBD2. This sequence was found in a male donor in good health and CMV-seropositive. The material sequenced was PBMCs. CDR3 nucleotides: TGTGCCAGCAGCCTCCGAGGACTAGCGGTGAACACCGGGGAGCTGTTTTTT. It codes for CASSLRGLAVNTGELFF.